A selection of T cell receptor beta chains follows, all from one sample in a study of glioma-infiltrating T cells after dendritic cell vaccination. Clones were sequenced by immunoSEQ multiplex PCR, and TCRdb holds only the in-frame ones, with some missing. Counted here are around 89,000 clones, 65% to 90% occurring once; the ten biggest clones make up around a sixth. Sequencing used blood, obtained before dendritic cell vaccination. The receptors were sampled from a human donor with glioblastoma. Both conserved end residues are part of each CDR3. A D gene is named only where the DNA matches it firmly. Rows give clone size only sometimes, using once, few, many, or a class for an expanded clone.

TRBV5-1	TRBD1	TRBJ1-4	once	TGCGCCAGCAGCTTGTTGGGACAGGATAATGAAAAACTGTTTTTT	CASSLLGQDNEKLFF
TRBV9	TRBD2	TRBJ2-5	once	TGTGCCAGCAGCGTAGCTACCCCGACTAGCGGGCAAGAGACCCAGTACTTC	CASSVATPTSGQETQYF
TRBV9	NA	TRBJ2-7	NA	TGTGCCAGCAACTTTCAGGGGATGAACGAGCAGTACTTC	CASNFQGMNEQYF
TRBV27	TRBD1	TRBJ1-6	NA	TGTGCCAGCAGTTCGACAGGGAATTCACCCCTCCACTTT	CASSSTGNSPLHF
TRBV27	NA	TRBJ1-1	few	TGTGCCAGCAGGTTAAACAGGGCAGGGGCGAACACTGAAGCTTTCTTT	CASRLNRAGANTEAFF
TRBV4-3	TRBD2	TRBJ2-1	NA	TGCGCCAGCAGCCAGTTTCCCACTAGCGACGCCACCAATGAGCAGTTCTTC	CASSQFPTSDATNEQFF
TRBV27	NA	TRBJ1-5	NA	TGTGCCAGCAGTTTAGTACAGCCCAGCAATCAGCCCCAGCATTTT	CASSLVQPSNQPQHF
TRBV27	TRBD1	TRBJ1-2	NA	TGTGCCAGCAGTACAGGGGGCCGGGGTGGCTACACCTTC	CASSTGGRGGYTF
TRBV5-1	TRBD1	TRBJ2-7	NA	TGCGCCAGCAGCCGGACAGGTGGCTGGGAGCAGTACTTC	CASSRTGGWEQYF
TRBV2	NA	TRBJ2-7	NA	TGTGCCAGCAGGTCTCCCAGGGACTACGAGCAGTACTTC	CASRSPRDYEQYF
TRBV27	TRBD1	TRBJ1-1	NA	TGTGCCAGCAGTCTACGACAGGGCGTCACTGAAGCTTTCTTT	CASSLRQGVTEAFF
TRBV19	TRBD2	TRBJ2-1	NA	TGTGCCAGTAGTATAACTAGCGGGAGGGCGGAGTACAATGAGCAGTTCTTC	CASSITSGRAEYNEQFF
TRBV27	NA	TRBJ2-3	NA	TGTGCCAGCATGGGCCTCACGCAGTATTTT	CASMGLTQYF
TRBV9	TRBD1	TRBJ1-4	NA	TGTGCCAGCAGCGCGCGACAGGGGGGTGAAAAACTGTTTTTT	CASSARQGGEKLFF
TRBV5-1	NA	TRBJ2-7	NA	TGCGCCAGCAGCCTACAGGGCGAATTCCCCTACGAGCAGTACTTC	CASSLQGEFPYEQYF
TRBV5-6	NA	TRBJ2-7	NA	TGTGCCAGCAGCTTGGGACCCGGACTGATCTACGAGCAGTACTTC	CASSLGPGLIYEQYF
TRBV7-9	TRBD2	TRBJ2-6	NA	TGTGCCAGCAGCTCACCCGGGGAGGGAACTGGGGCCAACGTCCTGACTTTC	CASSSPGEGTGANVLTF
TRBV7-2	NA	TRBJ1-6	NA	TGTGCCAGCAGCTTAGGCGACAGGAGGAATTCACCCCTCCACTTT	CASSLGDRRNSPLHF
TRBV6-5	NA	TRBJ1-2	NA	TGTGCCAGCAGTTACGCAGGCCCGACGTATGGCTACACCTTC	CASSYAGPTYGYTF
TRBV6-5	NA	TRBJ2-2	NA	TGTGCCAGCAGGGGACCGGGACTTCCAACCGGGGAGCTGTTTTTT	CASRGPGLPTGELFF
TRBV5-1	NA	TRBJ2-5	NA	TGCGCCAGCAGCTTGTACGAGAAAGAGACCCAGTACTTC	CASSLYEKETQYF
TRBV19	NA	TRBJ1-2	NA	TGTGCCAGTAGTATACGGGGGGACTATGGCTACACCTTC	CASSIRGDYGYTF
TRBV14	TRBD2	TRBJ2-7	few	TGTGCCAGCAGCCAAGGGGGCCTAGCGGGCCGCTCCTATTACGAGCAGTACTTC	CASSQGGLAGRSYYEQYF
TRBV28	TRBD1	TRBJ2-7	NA	TGTGCCAGCAGTTCACCGGGACAGGGGGCAAACGAGCAGTACTTC	CASSSPGQGANEQYF
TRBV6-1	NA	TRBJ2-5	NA	TGTGCCAGCAGGGCCGGACAGTCAACCGTGGAGACCCAGTACTTC	CASRAGQSTVETQYF
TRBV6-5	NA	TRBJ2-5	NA	TGTGCCAGCAGTAAAGACAGGGGAGGGGAGACCCAGTACTTC	CASSKDRGGETQYF
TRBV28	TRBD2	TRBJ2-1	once	TGTGCCGGCGTTTCTGCGGGAGAAGAGAGCGATGAGCAGTTCTTC	CAGVSAGEESDEQFF
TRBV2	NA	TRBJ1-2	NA	TGTGCCAGCAGGCCTGACGGAGACTATGGCTACACCTTC	CASRPDGDYGYTF
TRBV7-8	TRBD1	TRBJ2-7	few	TGTGCCAGCAGCTCCGGGACAGGGGGATTAGCTACCTACGAGCAGTACTTC	CASSSGTGGLATYEQYF
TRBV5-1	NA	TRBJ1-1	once	TGCGCCAGCAGCTTGGGCGGCGGGGCCACTGAAGCTTTCTTT	CASSLGGGATEAFF
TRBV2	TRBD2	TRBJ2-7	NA	TGTGCCAGCAGGCGGGGGACGAACGACGACGAGCAGTACTTC	CASRRGTNDDEQYF
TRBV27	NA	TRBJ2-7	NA	TGTGCCAGCAGTAAAGGGGGACATAGGGTTGAGCAGTACTTC	CASSKGGHRVEQYF
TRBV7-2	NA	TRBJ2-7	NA	TGTGCCAGCAGCCCCCAACAGGGGGGGATGTACTTC	CASSPQQGGMYF
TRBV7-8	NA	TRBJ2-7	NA	TGTGCCAGCAGCTTAGACAGGCTTGAGCAGTACTTC	CASSLDRLEQYF
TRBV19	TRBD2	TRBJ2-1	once	TGTGCCAGTAGTGTGAGCGGGAGGGCCGGTGAGCAGTTCTTC	CASSVSGRAGEQFF
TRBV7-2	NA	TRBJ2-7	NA	TGTGCCAGCAGCATAATGCCCGGGACAACGTTGGACTACGAGCAGTACTTC	CASSIMPGTTLDYEQYF
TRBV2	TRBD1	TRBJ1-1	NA	TGTGCCAGCAGTACGCAGGGGGAAAACACTGAAGCTTTCTTT	CASSTQGENTEAFF
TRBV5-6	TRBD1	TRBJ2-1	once	TGTGCCAGCAGCGGAACAGGGGGGACCTACAATGAGCAGTTCTTC	CASSGTGGTYNEQFF
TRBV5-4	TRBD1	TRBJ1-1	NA	TGTGCCAGCAGTTCGGACAGGGGAGGTGAAGCTTTCTTT	CASSSDRGGEAFF
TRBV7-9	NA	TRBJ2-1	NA	TGTGCCAGCAGCCTCCGGGGTAGCTCCTACAATGAGCAGTTCTTC	CASSLRGSSYNEQFF
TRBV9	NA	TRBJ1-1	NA	TGTGCCAGCAGCCCGCAAGTGGGGGCGGGCACTGAAGCTTTCTTT	CASSPQVGAGTEAFF
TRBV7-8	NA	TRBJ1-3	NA	TGTGCCAGCAGCTTAGTAGCAGGGTCAGGAAACACCATATATTTT	CASSLVAGSGNTIYF